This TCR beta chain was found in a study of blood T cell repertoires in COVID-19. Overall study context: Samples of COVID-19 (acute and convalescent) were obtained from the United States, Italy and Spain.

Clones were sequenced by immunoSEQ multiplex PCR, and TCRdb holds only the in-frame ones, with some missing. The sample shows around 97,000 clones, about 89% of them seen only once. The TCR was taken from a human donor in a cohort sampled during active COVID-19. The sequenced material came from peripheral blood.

The CDR3 here is CASSLDLRTGELFF. The CDR3 DNA follows: TGTGCCAGCAGCTTAGATCTACGAACCGGGGAGCTGTTTTTT. This sequence joins TRBV11-2 and TRBJ2-2, with no clear D. Germline CDR1 and CDR2: SGHAT and FQNNGV. Trimming stripped 0 bases from V and 5 bases from J, with 7 bases between. This CDR3 is built from 14 residues.